This T cell receptor (beta chain) is drawn from a study of T cell repertoires in cytomegalovirus infection. The study, taken as a whole, reports: Ex vivo, HLA-C-restricted CMV-specific TCR beta clonotypes prevailed over the rest of the response. Cumulated frequencies of public TCR beta families served to identify carriers of CMV plus the relevant HLA.

The CDR3 loop spans 13 amino acids. Deletions cut 4 bases from V and 7 bases from J, with 12 bases between. Germline loops: CDR1 SGHDT, CDR2 YYEEEE. This clonotype was counted only a few times. Its antigen is undetermined. TCRdb used MiXCR to reprocess the reads, holding one entry per CDR3 protein. The table lists about a million distinct CDR3 sequences, around 32% of them singletons. The genes are TRBV5-6 and TRBJ2-1; unclear D gene. The source is a human donor in good health (CMV status not recorded). Some clones in this sample may be carry-over from other donors' samples. The source material was cultured CD8+ T cells from PBMCs, sampled from culture after CMV antigen stimulation. This CDR3 reads CASSLMFRNEQFF. CDR3 sequence (DNA): TGTGCCAGCAGCCTGATGTTTCGTAATGAGCAGTTCTTC.